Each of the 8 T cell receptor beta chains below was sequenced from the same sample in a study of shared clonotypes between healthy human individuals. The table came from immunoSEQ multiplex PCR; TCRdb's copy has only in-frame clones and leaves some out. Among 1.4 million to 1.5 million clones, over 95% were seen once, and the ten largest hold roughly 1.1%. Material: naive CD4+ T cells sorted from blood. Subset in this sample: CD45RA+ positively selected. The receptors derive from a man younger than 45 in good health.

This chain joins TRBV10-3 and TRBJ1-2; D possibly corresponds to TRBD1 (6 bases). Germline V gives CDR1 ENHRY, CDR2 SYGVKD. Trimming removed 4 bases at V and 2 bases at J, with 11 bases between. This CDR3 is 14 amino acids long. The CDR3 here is CAISALGQNYGYTF. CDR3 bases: TGTGCCATCAGTGCCCTAGGACAGAACTATGGCTACACCTTC.

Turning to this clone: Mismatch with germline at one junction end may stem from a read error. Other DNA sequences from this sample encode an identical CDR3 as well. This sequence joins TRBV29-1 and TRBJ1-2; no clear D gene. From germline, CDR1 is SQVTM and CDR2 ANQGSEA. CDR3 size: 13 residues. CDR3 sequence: CSVEDLSGNGYTF. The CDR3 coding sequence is TGTAGCGTTGAAGATCTGAGTGGCAATGGCTACACCTTC.

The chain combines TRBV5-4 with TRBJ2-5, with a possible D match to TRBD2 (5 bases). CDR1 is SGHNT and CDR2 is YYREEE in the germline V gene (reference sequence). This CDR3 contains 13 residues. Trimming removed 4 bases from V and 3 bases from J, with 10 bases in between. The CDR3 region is CASSPAGEETQYF. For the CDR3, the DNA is TGTGCCAGCAGCCCCGCCGGGGAAGAGACCCAGTACTTC.

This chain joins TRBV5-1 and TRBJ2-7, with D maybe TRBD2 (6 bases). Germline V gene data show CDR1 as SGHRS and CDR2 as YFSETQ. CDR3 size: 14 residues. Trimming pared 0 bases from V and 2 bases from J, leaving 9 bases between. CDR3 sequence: CASSLAEGPYEQYF. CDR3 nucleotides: TGCGCCAGCAGCTTGGCGGAGGGGCCCTACGAGCAGTACTTC.

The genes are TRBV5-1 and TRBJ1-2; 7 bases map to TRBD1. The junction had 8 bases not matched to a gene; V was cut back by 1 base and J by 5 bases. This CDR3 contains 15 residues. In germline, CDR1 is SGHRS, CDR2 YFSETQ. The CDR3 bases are TGCGCCAGCAGCTTGTCAGGGGGATTCGAGTATGGCTACACCTTC. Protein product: CASSLSGGFEYGYTF. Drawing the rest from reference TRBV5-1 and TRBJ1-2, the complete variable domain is KAGVTQTPRYLIKTRGQQVTLSCSPISGHRSVSWYQQTPGQGLQFLFEYFSETQRNKGNFPGRFSGRQFSNSRSEMNVSTLELGDSALYLCASSLSGGFEYGYTFGSGTRLTVV.

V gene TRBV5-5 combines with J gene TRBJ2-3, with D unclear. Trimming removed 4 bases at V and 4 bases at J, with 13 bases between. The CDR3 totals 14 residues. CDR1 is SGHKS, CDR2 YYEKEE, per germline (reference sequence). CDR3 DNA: TGTGCCAGCAGCCGTATTAGTACGGCAGATACGCAGTATTTT. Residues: CASSRISTADTQYF.

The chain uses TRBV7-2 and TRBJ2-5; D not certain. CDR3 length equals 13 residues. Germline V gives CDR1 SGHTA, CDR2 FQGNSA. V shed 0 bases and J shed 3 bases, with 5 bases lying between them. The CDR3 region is CASSLAAKETQYF. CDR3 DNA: TGTGCCAGCAGCTTAGCAGCTAAAGAGACCCAGTACTTC.

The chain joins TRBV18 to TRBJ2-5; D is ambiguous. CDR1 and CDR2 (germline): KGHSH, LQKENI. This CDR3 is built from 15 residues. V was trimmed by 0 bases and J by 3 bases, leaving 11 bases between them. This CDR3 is CASSPPLMPEETQYF. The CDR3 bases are TGTGCCAGCTCACCACCGTTAATGCCGGAAGAGACCCAGTACTTC.